Sequencing of this T cell receptor (beta chain) was carried out in a study of blood T cell repertoires in COVID-19. As handled by the study authors: Nucleated cell number was recorded as an estimate derived from reference gene primer amplification. Method: immunoSEQ multiplex PCR; TCRdb's copy keeps in-frame clones and lacks some. That table supplies the V and J calls and clone size; D and trimming were determined from the DNA. The sample carries under 75,000 clones, approximately 81% recorded once. Trimming cost V 8 bases and J 2 bases, with 9 bases left between them. The CDR3 has 12 amino acids. The sample comprised peripheral blood. The chain employs TRBV12-3 or TRBV12-4 and TRBJ2-5; no reliable D call. The sequence was obtained from a woman of 80 years or more with active or convalescent COVID-19. The CDR3 bases are TGTGCCAGCGGAGACTTACAAGAGACCCAGTACTTC. It yields the protein CASGDLQETQYF.